This T cell receptor beta chain was identified during a study of blood T cell repertoires in COVID-19. Clones were read by immunoSEQ multiplex PCR, and TCRdb kept only the in-frame ones, dropping some. Of about 380,000 clones listed, 85% to 90% are singletons. The CDR3 contains 15 residues. The V gene lost 5 bases and the J gene lost 0 bases, with 13 bases spanning the gap. Germline values: CDR1 SGHAT, CDR2 FQNNGV. The specimen sequenced was peripheral blood. This clonotype originated in a man between 18 and 29 years old with active or convalescent COVID-19. J is TRBJ2-5 and V is TRBV11-2; D possibly corresponds to TRBD1 (6 bases). CDR3 DNA: TGTGCCAGCAGCAAACAGGGATCTTACCAAGAGACCCAGTACTTC. This translates into CASSKQGSYQETQYF.